This entry describes one T cell receptor beta chain. Antigen specificity is unknown. The entry originates in a study of response to subunit inactivated influenza vaccine. Per germline, CDR1 SNHLY and CDR2 FYNNEI. The CDR3 length is 13 residues. V lost 3 bases to trimming and J lost 6 bases, with 11 bases between them. Via MiXCR, TCRdb re-called the RT-PCR reads, giving one row per CDR3 protein. Of some 200,000 distinct CDR3 sequences in the sample, approximately 12% were seen once. General study findings and limits: A suggestion made by the authors is that each seasonal influenza vaccination recruits few new T cells.

These data were likewise used in another study, on T cells expressing NK-cell markers. That source notes: Making the TCR beta cDNA relied on 5'RACE template switching with UMIs. From sorted CD3+CD56+NKG2C+, CD3+CD56+NKG2C- and CD3+CD56-NKG2C+ T cells came the TCR beta repertoires. The CD3+CD56-NKG2C+ fraction was also led by these clonotypes in a few donors.

This sample comprised CD8+ T cells sorted from PBMCs, obtained 12 days after vaccination. This sequence joins TRBV2 and TRBJ1-1; D is perhaps TRBD1 (5 bases). This receptor was obtained from a man between 50 and 59 years old who received an inactivated influenza vaccine. The CDR3 coding sequence is TGTGCCAGCAGTGATATGGGGCGAGCTGAAGCTTTCTTT. This codes for CASSDMGRAEAFF.